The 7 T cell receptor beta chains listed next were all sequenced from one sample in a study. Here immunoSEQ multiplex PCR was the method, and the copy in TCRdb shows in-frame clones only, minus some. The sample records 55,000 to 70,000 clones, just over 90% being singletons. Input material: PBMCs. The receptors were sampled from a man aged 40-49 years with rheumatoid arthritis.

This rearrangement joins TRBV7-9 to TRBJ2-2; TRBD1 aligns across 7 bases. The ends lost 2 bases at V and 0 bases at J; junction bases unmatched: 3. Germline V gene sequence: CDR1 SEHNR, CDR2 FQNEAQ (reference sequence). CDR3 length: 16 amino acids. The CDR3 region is CASSLRTGANTGELFF. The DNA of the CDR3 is TGTGCCAGCAGCTTACGGACAGGAGCGAACACCGGGGAGCTGTTTTTT.

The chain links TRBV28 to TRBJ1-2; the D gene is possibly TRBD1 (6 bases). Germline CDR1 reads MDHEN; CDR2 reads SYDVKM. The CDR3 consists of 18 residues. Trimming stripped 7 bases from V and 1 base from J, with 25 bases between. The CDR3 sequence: CASINQGTDQNHNYGYTF. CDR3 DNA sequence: TGTGCCAGCATCAATCAGGGGACGGACCAGAACCATAACTATGGCTACACCTTC.

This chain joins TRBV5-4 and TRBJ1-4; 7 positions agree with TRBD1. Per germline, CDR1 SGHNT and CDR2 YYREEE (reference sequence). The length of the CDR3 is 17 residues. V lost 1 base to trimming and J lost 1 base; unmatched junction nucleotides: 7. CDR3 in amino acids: CASSLTGVLKTNEKLFF. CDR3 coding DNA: TGTGCCAGCAGCTTGACAGGGGTGCTCAAAACTAATGAAAAACTGTTTTTT.

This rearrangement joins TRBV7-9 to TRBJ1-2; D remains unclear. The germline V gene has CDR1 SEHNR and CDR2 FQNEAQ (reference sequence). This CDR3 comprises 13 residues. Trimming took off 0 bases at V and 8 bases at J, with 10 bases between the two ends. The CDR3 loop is CASSLAFLEGYTF. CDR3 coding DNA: TGTGCCAGCAGCTTAGCGTTCCTCGAAGGCTACACCTTC.

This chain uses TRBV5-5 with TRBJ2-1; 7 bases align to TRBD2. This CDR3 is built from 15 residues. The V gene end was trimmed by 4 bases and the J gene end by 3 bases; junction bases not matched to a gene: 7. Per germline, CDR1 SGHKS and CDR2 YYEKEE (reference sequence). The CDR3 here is CASSPAAGVYNEQFF. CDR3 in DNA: TGTGCCAGCAGCCCCGCCGCGGGAGTCTACAATGAGCAGTTCTTC.

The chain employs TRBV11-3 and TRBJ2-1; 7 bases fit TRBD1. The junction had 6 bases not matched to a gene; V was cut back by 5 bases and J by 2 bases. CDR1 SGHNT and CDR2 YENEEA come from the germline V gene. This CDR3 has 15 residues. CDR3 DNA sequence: TGTGCCAGCAGCCCTCGCCAGGGGGCCTACAATGAGCAGTTCTTC. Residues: CASSPRQGAYNEQFF.

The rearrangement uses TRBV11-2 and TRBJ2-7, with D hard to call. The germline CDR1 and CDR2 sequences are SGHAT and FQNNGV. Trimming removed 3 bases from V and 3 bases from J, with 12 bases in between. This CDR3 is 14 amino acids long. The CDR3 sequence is CASSFASSGYEQYF. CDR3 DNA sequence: TGTGCCAGCAGCTTTGCCTCGTCGGGCTACGAGCAGTACTTC.